The clone carrying this T cell receptor beta chain was seen more than once but under ten times. MiXCR, run by TCRdb on the 5' RACE reads, gives a single entry per CDR3 protein. The sample has 320,000 or so distinct CDR3 sequences; roughly 8.3% are singletons. The data belong to a study of T cells after yellow fever vaccination. Germline CDR1 reads SGHTA; CDR2 reads FQGNSA. The CDR3 is made up of 13 amino acids. The ends lost 5 bases at V and 5 bases at J; junction bases unmatched: 0. The chain uses TRBV7-2 and TRBJ1-5; TRBD1 aligns across 10 bases. The TCR originated in a man between 18 and 35 years old who received the YFV17D yellow fever vaccine. The sample was PBMCs, taken about 41 days after the first yellow fever vaccination. DNA of the CDR3: TGTGCCAGCAGCGGACAGGGGGATCAGCCCCAGCATTTT. Translating it yields CASSGQGDQPQHF.